The 2 T cell receptor beta chains below were found in one sample sequenced in a study of blood T cell repertoires in COVID-19. The protocol was immunoSEQ multiplex PCR, while the TCRdb copy is restricted to in-frame clones and leaves out a portion. The table shows around 100,000 clones, with about 85% occurring only once. The material sequenced was peripheral blood. These receptors came from a man aged 40-49 years with acute or convalescent COVID-19.

The rearrangement uses TRBV6-5 and TRBJ2-7; D is possibly TRBD2 (5 bases). V was pared by 8 bases and J by 7 bases, with 15 bases between. The CDR3 extends over 12 amino acids. Germline CDR1 reads MNHEY; CDR2 reads SVGAGI. The CDR3 loop reads CASGVRRGEQYF. The DNA of the CDR3 is TGTGCCAGCGGCGTGAGGCGAGGGGAGCAGTACTTC.

The chain joins TRBV14 to TRBJ2-3, with a weak D call TRBD1 (5 bases). Trimming left V 2 bases short and J 5 bases short, with 8 bases between. The CDR3 sequence is 13 residues long. Germline values: CDR1 SGHDN, CDR2 FVKESK. CDR3 nucleotide sequence: TGTGCCAGCAGCCAAAGAAGGGGAGATACGCAGTATTTT. This gives the protein CASSQRRGDTQYF.